A selection of T cell receptor beta chains follows, all from one sample in a study of OX40 agonist ivuxolimab in advanced cancers. Repertoires were generated with immunoSEQ multiplex PCR, while TCRdb's copy carries only in-frame clones and drops some. Seen here are around 60,000 clones, about 88% observed once, and the top ten hold approximately 2%. Source: CD4+ or CD8+ T cells sorted from blood, taken in a trial of the OX40 agonist ivuxolimab. These receptors originate from an adult with an advanced solid tumor such as melanoma, head and neck, liver or kidney cancer. Each CDR3 is given with its conserved first and last residue. The D gene is left open where the match is weak. Rows may omit the clone size; those that give it use once, few, many or a size class.

V gene	CDR3 length	clone size	D gene	J gene	CDR3 protein	CDR3 DNA
TRBV11-2	15	-	-	TRBJ1-5	CASSLDLTSNQPQHF	TGTGCCAGCAGCTTAGATCTGACTAGCAATCAGCCCCAGCATTTT
TRBV6-1	14	-	-	TRBJ2-1	CASSVGGRVNEQFF	TGTGCCAGCAGTGTAGGGGGGAGGGTCAATGAGCAGTTCTTC
TRBV7-2	12	-	-	TRBJ1-6	CASSWSNSPLHF	TGTGCCAGCAGCTGGAGCAATTCACCCCTCCACTTT
TRBV6-5	13	-	-	TRBJ1-2	CASSTHLNYGYTF	TGTGCCAGCAGCACACACCTCAACTATGGCTACACCTTC
TRBV18	16	-	-	TRBJ1-2	CASSPAGTAANYGYTF	TGTGCCAGCTCACCTGCCGGGACCGCAGCTAACTATGGCTACACCTTC
TRBV18	14	-	-	TRBJ2-7	CASSPGQEYYEQYF	TGTGCCAGCTCACCGGGGCAGGAGTACTACGAGCAGTACTTC
TRBV9	16	-	-	TRBJ2-2	CASSVSAGANTGELFF	TGTGCCAGCAGCGTATCGGCAGGGGCTAACACCGGGGAGCTGTTTTTT
TRBV6-5	15	-	-	TRBJ1-5	CASRSGPRSNQPQHF	TGTGCCAGCAGGTCGGGACCGAGGAGCAATCAGCCCCAGCATTTT
TRBV6-1	17	once	TRBD2	TRBJ2-3	CASSGGTSGGVVDTQYF	TGTGCCAGCAGTGGAGGGACTAGCGGGGGTGTTGTAGATACGCAGTATTTT
TRBV4-1	15	-	TRBD1	TRBJ1-2	CASSHLQGQGSGYTF	TGCGCCAGCAGCCACCTGCAGGGACAGGGGAGTGGCTACACCTTC
TRBV5-1	15	-	TRBD1	TRBJ2-7	CASSLAAGGPHEQYF	TGCGCCAGCAGCTTGGCGGCAGGGGGCCCCCACGAGCAGTACTTC
TRBV30	15	-	TRBD1	TRBJ1-1	CAWVDRGPLDTEAFF	TGTGCCTGGGTGGACAGGGGGCCTTTGGACACTGAAGCTTTCTTT
TRBV27	16	few	-	TRBJ2-7	CASSLLVPGGPGEQYF	TGTGCCAGCAGTTTACTCGTCCCCGGCGGGCCTGGCGAGCAGTACTTC
TRBV7-8	19	-	TRBD1	TRBJ1-5	CASSREGDRTRRGNQPQHF	TGTGCCAGCAGTAGAGAGGGGGACAGAACTCGGCGTGGCAATCAGCCCCAGCATTTT
TRBV30	14	-	-	TRBJ2-7	CAWRSSPGRNEQYF	TGTGCCTGGAGGAGTTCCCCAGGGAGAAACGAGCAGTACTTC
TRBV27	13	-	-	TRBJ2-3	CASSLRGTDTQYF	TGTGCCAGCAGTTTACGGGGCACAGATACGCAGTATTTT
TRBV7-9	15	-	-	TRBJ1-1	CASSAEGQLEAKAFF	TGTGCCAGCAGCGCCGAAGGACAGTTAGAGGCAAAAGCTTTCTTT
TRBV27	14	-	-	TRBJ2-3	CASSFGLGTDTQYF	TGTGCCAGCAGTTTCGGGTTGGGCACAGATACGCAGTATTTT
TRBV30	16	-	-	TRBJ1-2	CAWSISISRPGDGYTF	TGTGCCTGGAGTATCTCTATCTCCCGCCCTGGTGATGGCTACACCTTC
TRBV9	14	-	-	TRBJ2-3	CASSMAGITDTQYF	TGTGCTTCCAGCATGGCGGGGATCACAGATACGCAGTATTTT
TRBV7-2	13	-	-	TRBJ1-5	CASSLVSWQPQHF	TGTGCCAGCAGCTTAGTGTCTTGGCAGCCCCAGCATTTT
TRBV2	11	-	-	TRBJ2-7	CASIYAYEQYF	TGTGCCAGCATTTATGCCTACGAGCAGTACTTC
TRBV7-9	14	-	TRBD2	TRBJ2-7	CASREREGSYEQYF	TGTGCCAGCAGGGAGCGGGAGGGCTCTTACGAGCAGTACTTC
TRBV2	11	-	-	TRBJ2-7	CASSQNYEQYF	TGTGCCAGCAGTCAAAACTACGAGCAGTACTTC
TRBV9	14	-	-	TRBJ1-5	CASSVADSNQPQHF	TGTGCCAGCAGCGTAGCGGATAGCAATCAGCCCCAGCATTTT
TRBV18	11	-	-	TRBJ2-5	CASSPQETQYF	TGTGCCAGCTCACCACAAGAGACCCAGTACTTC
TRBV7-6	15	-	TRBD2	TRBJ2-1	CASSPRPSGSNEQFF	TGTGCCAGCAGCCCCCGGCCTAGCGGGAGCAATGAGCAGTTCTTC
TRBV6-5	14	-	-	TRBJ2-5	CASSRQWNQETQYF	TGTGCCAGCAGTCGACAATGGAACCAAGAGACCCAGTACTTC
TRBV5-1	16	-	TRBD1	TRBJ1-6	CASRRTGTASLSPLHF	TGCGCCAGCAGGCGGACCGGGACAGCCTCGTTATCACCCCTCCACTTT
TRBV9	15	-	-	TRBJ2-6	CASSGRNLGANVLTF	TGTGCCAGCAGCGGACGGAACCTTGGGGCCAACGTCCTGACTTTC
TRBV19	14	-	TRBD1	TRBJ1-1	CASSIGQGGAEAFF	TGTGCCAGTAGTATCGGGCAGGGGGGCGCTGAAGCTTTCTTT
TRBV5-1	15	-	-	TRBJ1-4	CASSFSTTTNEKLFF	TGCGCCAGCAGCTTCTCGACCACGACTAATGAAAAACTGTTTTTT
TRBV11-3	15	-	TRBD2	TRBJ2-7	CASSLLAGGSAEQYF	TGTGCCAGCAGCTTACTAGCGGGAGGCTCCGCCGAGCAGTACTTC
TRBV27	16	-	TRBD2	TRBJ2-3	CASSLLLAGGQDTQYF	TGTGCCAGCAGTTTATTGTTAGCGGGAGGGCAAGATACGCAGTATTTT
TRBV27	15	once	-	TRBJ2-3	CASSYAANPTDTQYF	TGTGCCAGCAGTTACGCGGCGAACCCCACAGATACGCAGTATTTT
TRBV30	15	-	TRBD2	TRBJ2-3	CAWSVPGGAVDTQYF	TGTGCCTGGAGTGTACCGGGGGGTGCAGTCGATACGCAGTATTTT
TRBV28	12	-	-	TRBJ2-7	CASSLGTYEQYF	TGTGCCAGCAGCCTCGGGACTTACGAGCAGTACTTC
TRBV28	11	-	-	TRBJ2-4	CASSLGNIQYF	TGTGCCAGCAGTTTAGGAAATATTCAGTACTTC
TRBV25-1	11	-	-	TRBJ2-5	CASSAEETQYF	TGTGCCAGCAGTGCTGAAGAGACCCAGTACTTC
TRBV28	13	-	-	TRBJ2-7	CASSLSNPYEQYF	TGTGCCAGCAGTCTTAGCAATCCCTACGAGCAGTACTTC
TRBV5-4	16	-	-	TRBJ2-5	CASSPSLPRSQETQYF	TGTGCCAGCAGCCCCTCTCTGCCTAGGTCCCAAGAGACCCAGTACTTC
TRBV25-1	17	few	TRBD1	TRBJ2-7	CASSGDPGQSNTYEQYF	TGTGCCAGCAGTGGGGACCCGGGACAGTCAAATACCTACGAGCAGTACTTC
TRBV19	15	-	-	TRBJ1-1	CASSLKDRRNTEAFF	TGTGCCAGTAGTCTCAAGGACAGACGGAACACTGAAGCTTTCTTT